Included here is one T cell receptor (beta chain) sequence, with context. Per the original data handling: Scientists estimated how many nucleated cells there were by amplifying reference gene primers. Measured with immunoSEQ multiplex PCR; TCRdb has only the in-frame clones, and not every one. The V and J calls and clone size were taken over from that table, and D and trimming were inferred from the DNA. The repertoire includes 250,000 or so clones, around 83% of them detected once, and 8.9% sits in the top ten. The sample belongs to a study of blood T cell repertoires in COVID-19. The overall study: PBMCs, B-cell-depleted T cells, or T cells were the source of the cDNA or gDNA that made up the material.

The source material was peripheral blood. The source is a man at least 80 years old with acute or convalescent COVID-19.

The CDR3 sequence: CASSQGQARGNTIYF. The CDR3 DNA reads as TGTGCCAGCAGCCAAGGACAGGCGCGGGGAAACACCATATATTTT. The rearrangement joins TRBV4-2 to TRBJ1-3; possibly TRBD1 for D (6 bases). Germline-derived CDR1 and CDR2 are LGHNA and YNFKEQ. The CDR3 spans 15 residues. V lost 1 base and J lost 4, with 11 bases in between.